This T cell receptor (beta chain) was identified in a study of blood T cell repertoires in COVID-19. Germline V gene data show CDR1 as SNHLY and CDR2 as FYNNEI. CDR3 length: 15 residues. J gave up 4 bases and V 6 bases, and 7 bases lay outside the gene matches. Clones were sequenced by immunoSEQ multiplex PCR, and TCRdb holds only the in-frame ones, with some missing. The table lists approximately 490,000 clones, 75% to 90% of them singletons. Participants, about 18 to 90 years old, spanned under 30 US areas. Sample: PBMCs or T cells enriched from blood (not recorded which). The sequence derives from a woman aged 18-29 years who had recovered from COVID-19. This chain joins TRBV2 and TRBJ1-5; 9 nucleotides agree with TRBD1. CDR3 sequence reads: CASRLGQGNNQPQHF. In DNA, the CDR3 is TGTGCCAGCAGGCTGGGACAGGGCAATAATCAGCCCCAGCATTTT.